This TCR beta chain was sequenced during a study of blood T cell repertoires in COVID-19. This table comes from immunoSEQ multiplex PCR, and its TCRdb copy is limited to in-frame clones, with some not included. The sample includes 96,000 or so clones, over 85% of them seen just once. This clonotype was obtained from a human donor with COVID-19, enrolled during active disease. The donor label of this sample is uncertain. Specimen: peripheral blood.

CDR3 sequence reads: CASSLMFSGSYNEQFF. CDR3 bases: TGTGCCAGCAGTTTAATGTTCTCAGGGTCCTACAATGAGCAGTTCTTC. This rearrangement joins TRBV27 to TRBJ2-1; D is perhaps TRBD1 (5 bases). V shed 2 bases and J shed 1 base, with 12 bases lying between them. The CDR3 loop spans 16 amino acids. The germline V gene encodes CDR1 MNHEY and CDR2 SMNVEV (reference sequence).